This is a list of T cell receptor beta chains from one sample in a study of blood T cell repertoires in COVID-19. Sequenced by immunoSEQ multiplex PCR; TCRdb stores in-frame clones only, minus some. Of around 400,000 clones listed, approximately 90% were seen once; the top ten hold over 0.7%. The sample consisted of PBMCs or T cells enriched from blood (not recorded which). These receptors were obtained from a woman aged 40 to 55 who had been exposed to COVID-19. Both conserved end residues are part of each CDR3. D genes are given only for firm matches. Rows give clone size only sometimes, using once, few, many, or a class for an expanded clone.

D gene,clone size,J gene,V gene,CDR3 protein,CDR3 DNA
.,.,TRBJ2-1,TRBV10-3,CAIKLSSVGSSYNEQFF,TGTGCCATCAAGCTATCTAGCGTTGGAAGCTCCTACAATGAGCAGTTCTTC
.,.,TRBJ1-4,TRBV9,CASSTERGSNEKLFF,TGTGCCAGCAGCACCGAGCGGGGGAGTAATGAAAAACTGTTTTTT
.,.,TRBJ2-1,TRBV5-1,CASSFTGGDYNEQFF,TGCGCCAGCAGCTTCACAGGGGGGGACTACAATGAGCAGTTCTTC
.,.,TRBJ1-1,TRBV7-9,CASSLAGSGDTEAFF,TGTGCCAGCAGCTTAGCGGGGAGTGGGGACACTGAAGCTTTCTTT
TRBD1,.,TRBJ1-3,TRBV24-1,CATSPDRGNTIYF,TGTGCCACCAGCCCGGACAGGGGAAACACCATATATTTT
TRBD1,.,TRBJ1-1,TRBV4-1,CASSQGDRDGTEAFF,TGCGCCAGCAGCCAAGGGGACAGGGACGGAACTGAAGCTTTCTTT
TRBD2,.,TRBJ2-1,TRBV10-3,CAISALAGGPEIEQFF,TGTGCCATCAGTGCCCTAGCGGGAGGGCCGGAAATTGAGCAGTTCTTC
TRBD1,.,TRBJ2-4,TRBV19,CASSRTDAGTGGSKNIQYF,TGTGCCAGTAGTCGGACCGATGCCGGGACAGGGGGCTCCAAAAACATTCAGTACTTC
.,.,TRBJ1-4,TRBV2,CASRYRSENEKLFF,TGTGCCAGCAGGTACAGGAGTGAGAATGAAAAACTGTTTTTT
TRBD2,few,TRBJ2-5,TRBV6-2/TRBV6-3,CASSYSPASGAYQETQYF,TGTGCCAGCAGTTACTCTCCGGCGAGCGGGGCCTACCAAGAGACCCAGTACTTC
TRBD2,.,TRBJ2-5,TRBV15,CATSRRTREETQYF,TGTGCCACCAGCCGAAGGACTAGAGAAGAGACCCAGTACTTC
TRBD1,.,TRBJ1-2,TRBV18,CASSPGGQGLGYTF,TGTGCCAGCTCACCAGGGGGACAGGGGCTAGGCTACACCTTC
.,.,TRBJ1-1,TRBV4-1,CASSQAQGDGAFF,TGCGCCAGCAGCCAAGCACAGGGAGACGGAGCTTTCTTT
.,.,TRBJ1-1,TRBV7-8,CASSRAGVNLNTEAFF,TGTGCCAGCAGCAGAGCCGGGGTGAACCTGAACACTGAAGCTTTCTTT
TRBD1,.,TRBJ2-1,TRBV11-3,CASSKDRDGDEQFF,TGTGCCAGCAGCAAGGACAGGGACGGAGATGAGCAGTTCTTC
.,.,TRBJ1-2,TRBV20-1,CSARQGYGYTF,TGCAGTGCTAGACAGGGGTATGGCTACACCTTC
.,.,TRBJ1-4,TRBV30,CAWSRWTATNEKLFF,TGTGCCTGGAGTAGATGGACAGCAACTAATGAAAAACTGTTTTTT
.,.,TRBJ2-1,TRBV5-5,CASSPGPGVFNEQFF,TGTGCCAGCAGCCCGGGCCCGGGAGTGTTCAATGAGCAGTTCTTC
TRBD1,once,TRBJ2-2,TRBV24-1,CATSEYSPRGRGPTTGELFF,TGTGCCACCAGTGAATATAGCCCGAGGGGGCGCGGCCCTACCACCGGGGAGCTGTTTTTT
.,once,TRBJ2-7,TRBV3-1/TRBV3-2,CASSLRLGEQYF,TGTGCCAGCAGCCTCAGACTAGGCGAGCAGTACTTC
TRBD1,few,TRBJ2-7,TRBV15,CATRGQGLSEQYF,TGTGCCACCAGGGGACAGGGATTGAGCGAGCAGTACTTC
TRBD2,.,TRBJ2-3,TRBV5-1,CASSFSGGDTQYF,TGCGCCAGCAGCTTTAGCGGGGGGGATACGCAGTATTTT
.,.,TRBJ2-7,TRBV11-2,CASSFIKGRVGVDYEQYF,TGTGCCAGCAGCTTCATCAAGGGCAGGGTTGGTGTAGACTACGAGCAGTACTTC
.,few,TRBJ2-7,TRBV18,CASSPDRPYSNEQYF,TGTGCCAGCTCACCAGACAGACCTTACAGTAACGAGCAGTACTTC
TRBD1,.,TRBJ1-4,TRBV5-1,CASSPSTGGEKLFF,TGCGCCAGCAGCCCATCGACAGGGGGTGAAAAACTGTTTTTT
.,.,TRBJ2-7,TRBV5-1,CASSLVGVEQYF,TGCGCCAGCAGCTTGGTCGGGGTTGAGCAGTACTTC
.,.,TRBJ1-1,TRBV6-5,CASGLRVNTEAFF,TGTGCCAGCGGTCTGAGGGTGAACACTGAAGCTTTCTTT
TRBD1,.,TRBJ1-2,TRBV9,CASSEALGTGRSYTF,TGTGCCAGCAGCGAGGCCCTCGGGACAGGGAGAAGCTACACCTTC